This T cell receptor beta chain was documented in a study of identifying expanded T cells in peripheral blood. Using immunoSEQ multiplex PCR, the repertoire was profiled, and TCRdb retains in-frame clones only, with some absent. The sample lists tens of thousands of clones, approximately 91% occurring once. This CDR3 contains 14 residues. The V end lost 0 bases, the J end lost 4 bases, and 10 bases lay between the germline ends. Per germline, CDR1 SGHNT and CDR2 YYREEE (reference sequence). During the collection period, no donor immune events like infections were recorded. The J gene is TRBJ1-2, the V gene TRBV5-4; D unclear. Sequenced material: blood. The sequence derives from a person aged 18 to 75 in good health. CDR3 residues: CASSLGDESYGYTF. The CDR3 DNA sequence: TGTGCCAGCAGCTTGGGAGATGAGAGCTATGGCTACACCTTC.